The source of this TCR beta chain is a study of blood T cell repertoires in COVID-19 (dated by TCRdb to about 2020). Regarding the study in general: Samples covering the acute and convalescent phases of COVID-19 were provided by collaborators in the United States, Italy and Spain. The material from the prospective study consisted of cDNA or gDNA derived from T cells, B-cell-depleted T cells, or PBMCs. Subjects who had been exposed to COVID-19, were actively infected with it, or had recovered from it provided the deeply sampled blood TCRbeta repertoires that made up the dataset. The repertoires were released in a freely available public database intended as a resource for research on the immune response to SARS-CoV-2. The samples were drawn from the first 160 participants of the ongoing ImmuneRACE study and from more than 1,000 subjects provided by 6 global collaborators. A de-identified subject ID, COVID-19 status, age in years and sex were almost always included in the sample metadata. Where available, HLA class I and class II types were taken from metadata supplied by the sample provider and were not determined by assay-based typing. Here is what the overall study found, with its caveats: Clinical and demographic metadata were provided uncurated, with the amount varying by source and participant.

Enrolling through a virtual design, the prospective study's participants ranged in age from roughly 18 to 100 years and lived across roughly 23 United States geographic areas. In the prospective study, cohorts were assigned on the basis of participant-reported clinical history obtained from a screening survey and a study questionnaire. Exposed participants were defined as having been in contact with someone with a PCR-confirmed or clinician-diagnosed COVID-19 case within 2 weeks of study entry. Each participant in the prospective study had whole blood, serum and a nasopharyngeal or oropharyngeal swab collected by mobile phlebotomists. Additional blood draws and questionnaires over an approximately two-month period could optionally be provided by prospective study participants. Blood samples from the prospective study were shipped frozen or at room temperature prior to DNA extraction. The immunoSEQ Assay, a bias-controlled multiplex PCR, was used to amplify TCRbeta CDR3 regions from genomic DNA. Turning to the authors' computational methods: The number of nucleated cells in each sample was estimated from the amplification of reference gene primers within the assay. To quantify the absolute abundance of each unique TCRbeta CDR3 rearrangement, sequence reads were collapsed and filtered. Productive Simpson clonality was computed per sample as the square root of Simpson's diversity index over productive rearrangements. In its TCRdb copy, this immuneACCESS table keeps in-frame sequences only and misses some clones. Where compared with another copy, unresolved V genes explain less than half of these, and the others have no known cause. V, J and clone size are those of that table, while D and trimming were read from the DNA. Present in this sample are fewer than 250,000 clones, 83% of which were seen just once. The biggest ten clones account for 3.6% of the sample.

As to this clone: No cognate antigen has been identified for it. Base quality data are lacking; no much larger clone is found one base away.

V and J lose 0 bases and 6 bases, and a span of 12 bases separates them. From the germline V gene, CDR1 is MGHRA and CDR2 is YSYEKL. Spanning cysteine to phenylalanine, the CDR3 consists of 14 amino acids. Only the CDR3 region is kept as DNA, spanning 42 bases read in frame from base 1. This receptor was identified in a woman aged 40 to 55 who had been exposed to COVID-19. Sequencing was performed on PBMCs or T cells enriched from blood (not recorded which). The rearranged chain carries TRBV4-1 and TRBJ2-7, with TRBD1 perhaps the D gene, on 5 matching bases. The CDR3 protein sequence reads: CASSQDYPTGEQYF. The bases read TGCGCCAGCAGCCAAGATTACCCCACAGGCGAGCAGTACTTC.